One and the same sample provided the 17 T cell receptor beta chains below, sequenced in a study of metastatic and nonmetastatic thyroid tumors. All patients reached thyroid surgery having received no treatment beforehand. TCRdb called clones again from the PCR reads with MiXCR. The sample lists some 19,000 clones, 25% to 35% occurring once. Sequencing was done on a sample of tumor tissue. Source of these receptors: a female donor with papillary thyroid cancer or a benign thyroid nodule (not recorded which). Some clones in this sample may be carry-over from other donors' samples.

This clone was seen at least ten times. The chain uses TRBV9 and TRBJ1-2; 7 bases match TRBD1. The germline gives CDR1 SGDLS, CDR2 YYNGEE. There are 16 residues in the CDR3. With V trimmed by 4 bases and J by 3 bases, 12 bases remained unmatched. This CDR3 reads CASSQTYSTGDYGYTF. CDR3 nucleotides: TGTGCCAGCAGCCAAACCTACTCTACAGGGGACTATGGCTACACCTTC.

Here the CDR3 DNA reads TGTGCCAGCAGTCCCGACAGGAGCGGGAATACGCAGTATTTT. It encodes CASSPDRSGNTQYF. The genes are TRBV5-8 and TRBJ2-3; D is possibly TRBD2 (7 bases). CDR1 and CDR2 (germline): SGHTS, YDEGEE. V lost 5 bases to trimming and J lost 7 bases, with 17 bases between them. This CDR3 comprises 14 residues.

For this clone: An end of the junction differs from the germline gene, which may be a read error. The chain has TRBV27 and TRBJ2-2, with TRBD1 identical over 9 bases. Germline V gene lookup returns CDR1 MNHEY and CDR2 SMNVEV (reference sequence). CDR3 length equals 15 residues. The CDR3 DNA reads as TGTGCCATCAGTCCCGACAGGGGGGCGACCGGGGATCTGTTTTTT. Protein: CAISPDRGATGDLFF.

This clone was found many times. The CDR3 sequence: CASSLADTGTVNEQFF. CDR3 DNA sequence: TGTGCCAGCAGCTTAGCTGATACTGGGACAGTCAATGAGCAGTTCTTC. The V gene is TRBV7-8, the J gene TRBJ2-1; 7 positions agree with TRBD1. Germline V gene lookup returns CDR1 SGHVS and CDR2 FQNEAQ. CDR3 length equals 16 residues. V was clipped by 0 bases and J by 6 bases; unmatched bases: 8.

The chain has TRBV6-1 and TRBJ1-3; possibly TRBD1 for D (5 bases). This CDR3 is 14 amino acids long. From germline, CDR1 is MNHNS and CDR2 SASEGT. Trimming removed 1 base from V and 4 bases from J, with 8 bases in between. In DNA, the CDR3 is TGTGCCAGCAGTGAAGTTTCAGGGGGAAACACCATATATTTT. Protein sequence: CASSEVSGGNTIYF.

Ten or more counts support this clone. V is TRBV29-1 and J is TRBJ2-1, with 7 bases lining up with TRBD2. V was pared by 6 bases and J by 0 bases, with 8 bases of the junction left unmatched. This CDR3 contains 15 residues. Germline V gene data show CDR1 as SQVTM and CDR2 as ANQGSEA. This CDR3 is CSVAGTTYSYNEQFF. CDR3 DNA sequence: TGCAGCGTGGCCGGGACTACCTACTCCTACAATGAGCAGTTCTTC.

Worth noting for this clone: Likely a read error: the CDR3 ends without its conserved phenylalanine or tryptophan. The sample has other DNA sequences that encode this CDR3 too. The chain joins TRBV29-1 to TRBJ1-2, with D perhaps TRBD1 (5 bases). There are 12 residues in the CDR3. V was trimmed by 4 bases and J by 5 bases, leaving 11 bases between them. Germline CDR1 and CDR2: SQVTM and ANQGSEA. The CDR3 sequence: CSVGDGKYGYTL. The CDR3 nucleotides read TGCAGCGTTGGGGACGGTAAATATGGCTACACCCTC.

A word on this clone: As the CDR3 is not closed by the conserved phenylalanine or tryptophan, this likely results from a read error. The chain recombines TRBV6-2 or TRBV6-3 with TRBJ2-1; 7 nucleotides line up with TRBD2. The CDR3 is made up of 11 amino acids. From germline, CDR1 is MNHEY and CDR2 SVGEGT. The V segment lost 6 bases and the J segment 8 bases; nucleotides outside the gene matches: 1. Here the CDR3 reads CASSRGDEQFL. The CDR3, as DNA: TGTGCCAGCAGCCGGGGGGATGAGCAGTTCCTC.

In this sample, this clone turned up many times. V gene TRBV5-1 combines with J gene TRBJ2-5; the D gene is possibly TRBD2 (5 bases). V shed 3 bases and J shed 2 bases, with 20 bases lying between them. The CDR3 runs 17 residues. CDR1 and CDR2 (germline): SGHRS, YFSETQ. CDR3 sequence (DNA): TGCGCCAGCAGCTCCGTCCCCGGAGGTTCACGTCAAGAGACCCAGTACTTC. Protein sequence: CASSSVPGGSRQETQYF.

This clone has ten or more counts. This chain connects TRBV27 to TRBJ1-2; D is possibly TRBD1 (6 bases). V was shortened by 3 bases and J by 5 bases, with 19 bases between the two germline ends. Germline assignment: CDR1 MNHEY and CDR2 SMNVEV (reference sequence). The CDR3 is 16 residues long. CDR3 protein: CASSFKSGHLGYGYTF. The CDR3 nucleotides are TGTGCCAGCAGTTTCAAGTCGGGACACCTGGGGTATGGCTACACCTTC.

V usage is TRBV11-3 and J usage is TRBJ2-2, with a tentative D call TRBD2 (5 bases). Germline V gene sequence: CDR1 SGHNT, CDR2 YENEEA. V lost 0 bases and J lost 5, with 7 bases in between. The CDR3 contains 14 residues. Here the CDR3 reads CASSLEERTGELFF. The CDR3 DNA is TGTGCCAGCAGCTTAGAGGAGCGGACCGGGGAGCTGTTTTTT.

This clone was detected a few times. The genes are TRBV10-2 and TRBJ2-7; D not certain. Germline CDR1 reads WSHSY; CDR2 reads SAAADI. The germline V and J ends were trimmed by 4 bases and 10 bases, with 17 bases remaining between them. The CDR3 extends over 13 amino acids. The CDR3, as DNA: TGCGCCAGCAGTGTGTCGATGGGGATCGATCAGTACTTC. Translation gives CASSVSMGIDQYF.

In its sample, this clone ranks as medium-sized (0.01 to 0.1%). Other DNA sequences in this specimen translate into the identical CDR3. This rearrangement joins TRBV30 to TRBJ2-7; TRBD1 aligns across 9 bases. V lost 3 bases and J lost 3; bases outside the gene matches: 9. The CDR3 spans 15 residues. Per the germline V gene, CDR1 is GTSNPN and CDR2 is SVGIG (reference sequence). In DNA form, the CDR3 reads TGTGCCTGGAGAGATCCCGGGACAGGGAACTACGAGCAGTACTTC. It translates to CAWRDPGTGNYEQYF.

V is TRBV28 and J is TRBJ2-1; D is ambiguous. Between the trimmed V and J ends, which lost 7 bases and 2 bases, there was a span of 15 bases. The CDR3 length is 15 residues. Germline loops: CDR1 MDHEN, CDR2 SYDVKM. This CDR3 is CASIRPKGAYNEQFF. Here the CDR3 DNA reads TGTGCCAGCATCCGTCCGAAGGGTGCCTACAATGAGCAGTTCTTC.

This clone has only a few counts. A read error may produce the germline difference seen at one junction end. The V gene is TRBV29-1, the J gene TRBJ1-1; 7 nucleotides align to TRBD1. Germline V CDR1 and CDR2: SQVTM, ANQGSEA. CDR3 length: 12 amino acids. The CDR3 loop is CSVEDLRTGEGF. The CDR3 bases are TGCAGCGTTGAAGATCTAAGGACAGGAGAGGGGTTT.

V gene TRBV18 combines with J gene TRBJ1-1; 7 nucleotides match TRBD1. J was trimmed by 0 bases and V by 6 bases; bases with no gene match: 7. Germline CDR1 and CDR2: KGHSH and LQKENI. The CDR3 spans 15 residues. Written as DNA, the CDR3 is TGTGCCAGCTCCTACAGACAGGGCCTGAACACTGAAGCTTTCTTT. Protein: CASSYRQGLNTEAFF.

By sample share, this clone is medium-sized. The chain has TRBV4-1 and TRBJ2-3, with 12 bases fitting TRBD1. With 1 base clipped from V and 5 bases from J, the junction kept 7 bases outside the gene matches. The length of the CDR3 is 17 residues. Germline V lookup: CDR1 MGHRA, CDR2 YSYEKL. CDR3 nucleotides: TGCGCCAGCAGCCAAGTCGAACGGGACAGGGGGCGAGATACGCAGTATTTT. This sequence encodes CASSQVERDRGRDTQYF.